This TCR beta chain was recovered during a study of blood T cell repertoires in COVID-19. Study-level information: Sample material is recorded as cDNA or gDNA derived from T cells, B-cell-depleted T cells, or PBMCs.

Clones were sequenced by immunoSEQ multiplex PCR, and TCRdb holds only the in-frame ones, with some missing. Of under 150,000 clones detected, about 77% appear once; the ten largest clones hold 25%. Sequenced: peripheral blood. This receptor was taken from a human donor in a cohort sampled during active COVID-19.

CDR3 in amino acids: CASSQAGGPGTGELFF. DNA of the CDR3: TGTGCCAGCAGCCAAGCGGGGGGGCCGGGCACCGGGGAGCTGTTTTTT. The chain links TRBV3-1 (or the pseudogene TRBV3-2) to TRBJ2-2; 8 bases map to TRBD2. Trimming took 1 base from V and 4 from J; bases not matched to a gene: 5. Germline CDR1 LGHDT, CDR2 YNNKEL (reference sequence). The CDR3 is made up of 16 amino acids.